Each of the 28 T cell receptor beta chains below was sequenced from the same sample in a study of T cells in Graves' hyperthyroidism and ophthalmopathy. There were TCR beta CDR3 regions amplified from RNA transcripts. Carried out on the TCR CDR3, a first-round RT-PCR used the HTBI primer set. Each CDR3 protein gets one entry after TCRdb re-called the multiplex PCR reads with MiXCR. The sample lists roughly 840,000 distinct CDR3 sequences; around 39% were seen once. Specimen: blood. These receptors came from a young man with Graves' hyperthyroidism.

About this clonotype: This may stem from a read error, because a much larger clone lies one nucleotide away. The rearrangement uses TRBV11-2 and TRBJ2-7, with D possibly TRBD1 on 6 matching bases. This CDR3 is built from 14 residues. The germline V gene has CDR1 SGHAT and CDR2 FQNNGV. Here the CDR3 reads CASSLGQPTYEPYF. The CDR3 coding sequence is TGTGCCAGCAGCCTCGGACAGCCAACCTACGAGCCGTACTTC.

With respect to this clonotype: The junction and the germline gene differ at one end; a read error may be behind it. The J gene is TRBJ1-6, the V gene TRBV25-1; TRBD1 might be the D (6 bases). The CDR3 spans 18 residues. Germline loops: CDR1 MGHDK, CDR2 SYGVNS. CDR3 nucleotide sequence: TGTGCCAGCTGTGAATATGGGACGGGGTTTAGGGGGAACTCACCCCTCCACTTT. The encoded protein is CASCEYGTGFRGNSPLHF. Combining the CDR3 with reference TRBV25-1 and TRBJ1-6 gives the whole variable domain EADIYQTPRYLVIGTGKKITLECSQTMGHDKMYWYQQDPGMELHLIHYSYGVNSTEKGDLSSESTVSRIRTEHFPLTLESARPSHTSQYLCASCEYGTGFRGNSPLHFGNGTRLTVT.

This clonotype was seen a handful of times. A much larger clone lies a single base off, so this may be a read error. The genes are TRBV29-1 and TRBJ2-5; D call uncertain. This CDR3 has 15 residues. Germline loops: CDR1 SQVTM, CDR2 ANQGSEA. The V end was cut by 0 bases, the J end by 5 bases, with 16 bases between. CDR3 region: CSVEDRVRVSETQYF. The CDR3 nucleotides are TGCAGCGTTGAAGATCGGGTACGGGTGTCGGAGACCCAGTACTTC.

V and J are TRBV9 and TRBJ1-6; no reliable D call. The CDR3 loop spans 15 amino acids. Germline CDR1 is SGDLS and CDR2 is YYNGEE. The ends were cut back, 0 bases at V and 5 bases at J, with 9 bases in the middle. In DNA form, the CDR3 reads TGTGCCAGCAGCGTAGATGCGGGGAATAATTCACCCCTCCACTTT. Amino acids: CASSVDAGNNSPLHF.

This clonotype was recorded a few times. This sequence joins TRBV10-3 and TRBJ1-1; 10 bases are a match to TRBD1. The V gene end was trimmed by 10 bases and the J gene end by 3 bases; junction bases not matched to a gene: 5. CDR1 and CDR2 from the germline V gene are ENHRY and SYGVKD. The CDR3 is made up of 13 amino acids. DNA of the CDR3: TGTGCCACCGGGACAGGGGACGACACTGAAGCTTTCTTT. Translated, it gives CATGTGDDTEAFF.

In this sample, this clonotype turned up a few times. This is likely a read error, given that the CDR3 carries no conserved phenylalanine or tryptophan at its end. The limits of the CDR3 on the DNA are not certain, so only TCRdb's listed CDR3 is given. The gene calls are TRBV7-2 and TRBJ1-6; the D call in the table, TRBD1, was not verified against the DNA. The CDR3 has 8 amino acids, counting both end residues. Per germline, CDR1 SGHTA and CDR2 FQGNSA. The CDR3 sequence: CASSVPDR.

The gene calls are TRBV7-8 and TRBJ2-5; TRBD2 agrees at 10 bases. Germline assignment: CDR1 SGHVS and CDR2 FQNEAQ. The CDR3 extends over 16 amino acids. V lost 3 bases and J lost 3; bases outside the gene matches: 7. The CDR3 reads CASSFTGTSAEETQYF. The CDR3 DNA reads as TGTGCCAGCAGCTTTACCGGGACTAGCGCCGAAGAGACCCAGTACTTC.

As regards this clonotype: A read error may explain this, as a much larger clone is one base away. The chain combines TRBV6-1 with TRBJ1-1, with D possibly matching TRBD1 (6 bases). The CDR3 covers 13 residues. Germline CDR1 MNHNS, CDR2 SASEGT. Trimming removed 6 bases from V and 7 bases from J, with 15 bases in between. As DNA, the CDR3 is TGTGCCAGCAGGAAACGGACAGAACTTGAAGCTTTCTTT. It encodes CASRKRTELEAFF.

The chain employs TRBV7-2 and TRBJ2-6; D remains unclear. CDR3 length: 17 amino acids. V was trimmed by 5 bases and J by 0 bases, leaving 14 bases between them. CDR1 and CDR2 (germline): SGHTA, FQGNSA. This CDR3 reads CASSQDSSGSGANVLTF. CDR3 coding DNA: TGTGCCAGCAGCCAAGATTCGAGTGGCTCTGGGGCCAACGTCCTGACTTTC.

The gene calls are TRBV7-9 and TRBJ1-1; 9 nucleotides agree with TRBD1. Per the germline V gene, CDR1 is SEHNR and CDR2 is FQNEAQ (reference sequence). The CDR3 has 14 residues. V gave up 5 bases and J gave up 6 bases; unmatched junction bases: 7. CDR3 residues: CASSQQGALAEAFF. DNA of the CDR3: TGTGCCAGCAGCCAACAGGGGGCTTTGGCTGAAGCTTTCTTT.

This clonotype came up a few times. The V gene is TRBV29-1, the J gene TRBJ2-2, with no clear D. This CDR3 comprises 11 residues. The germline CDR1 and CDR2 sequences are SQVTM and ANQGSEA. The V gene lost 5 bases and the J gene lost 4 bases, with 5 bases spanning the gap. This CDR3 is CSVYSTGELFF. Here the CDR3 DNA reads TGCAGCGTTTACAGCACCGGGGAGCTGTTTTTT.

Points on this clonotype: A read error is possible here, since a much larger clone lies one base away. This CDR3 fails to terminate in the conserved phenylalanine or tryptophan, so it likely reflects a read error. J is TRBJ2-7 and V is TRBV15; the D gene could be TRBD1 or TRBD2 (6 bases each). Trimming left V 0 bases short and J 4 bases short, with 19 bases between. Germline V gene data show CDR1 as LNHNV and CDR2 as YYDKDF (reference sequence). This CDR3 is built from 17 residues. The CDR3 region is CATSREGGGGPGYEQYL. CDR3 nucleotide sequence: TGTGCCACCAGCAGAGAGGGGGGCGGAGGACCAGGGTACGAGCAGTACCTC.

Ten or more counts support this clonotype. V and J are TRBV29-1 and TRBJ1-1; D possibly corresponds to TRBD1 (6 bases). The CDR3 contains 11 residues. Germline CDR1 and CDR2: SQVTM and ANQGSEA. The CDR3 sequence is CSDTGLREAFF. Written as DNA, the CDR3 is TGCAGTGACACAGGGCTTCGTGAAGCTTTCTTT.

The chain uses TRBV7-9 and TRBJ1-2, with 9 bases identical to TRBD1. Germline loops: CDR1 SEHNR, CDR2 FQNEAQ (reference sequence). J was trimmed by 8 bases and V by 4 bases; bases with no gene match: 17. This CDR3 contains 17 residues. The CDR3 loop is CASSSRLSGTGSGGYTF. CDR3 in DNA: TGTGCCAGCAGCTCCCGCCTCTCCGGGACAGGGTCTGGGGGCTACACCTTC. The full variable domain, completed using reference TRBV7-9 and TRBJ1-2, is DTGVSQNPRHKITKRGQNVTFRCDPISEHNRLYWYRQTLGQGPEFLTYFQNEAQLEKSRLLSDRFSAERPKGSFSTLEIQRTEQGDSAMYLCASSSRLSGTGSGGYTFGSGTRLTVV.

The rearrangement joins TRBV11-2 to TRBJ2-7; D might be TRBD1 or TRBD2, each matching 5 bases. The CDR3 is 16 residues long. The germline V gene has CDR1 SGHAT and CDR2 FQNNGV. Trimming pared 5 bases from V and 0 bases from J, leaving 17 bases between. CDR3 bases: TGTGCCAGCAGCCCCTTCAGAGGGGCCGGCTCCTACGAGCAGTACTTC. Translated: CASSPFRGAGSYEQYF.

The chain employs TRBV29-1 and TRBJ1-4; tentative D call: TRBD1 (5 bases). V dropped 5 bases and J dropped 8 bases, with 15 bases sitting between them. The V gene's germline CDR1 is SQVTM and CDR2 ANQGSEA. The CDR3 runs 13 residues. The CDR3, as DNA: TGCAGCGTTTACGGTCAGGGAGGCGAAAAACTGTTTTTT. This gives the protein CSVYGQGGEKLFF.

The chain has TRBV6-1 and TRBJ1-4, with D possibly matching TRBD1 (5 bases). The CDR3 is 15 amino acids. CDR1 and CDR2 (germline): MNHNS, SASEGT. Deletions cut 4 bases from V and 6 bases from J, with 15 bases between. The CDR3 bases are TGTGCCAGCAGTGTACATGGGGCAATGGATGAAAAACTGTTTTTT. This sequence encodes CASSVHGAMDEKLFF.

This clonotype showed up just a few times. This chain links TRBV14 with TRBJ2-7; 9 bases map to TRBD1. The germline V gene has CDR1 SGHDN and CDR2 FVKESK. This CDR3 is built from 18 residues. The trim removed 5 bases at V and 0 bases at J, leaving 14 bases unmatched. The CDR3 DNA is TGTGCCAGCAGCTTGGCAACCGATGGGACAGGGAGCTCCTACGAGCAGTACTTC. Translated, it gives CASSLATDGTGSSYEQYF.

In its sample, this clonotype was seen many times. The rearrangement links TRBV7-9 to TRBJ1-1; D unclear. Trimming shortened V by 4 bases and J by 1 base, and 10 bases separated the two germline ends. Per the germline V gene, CDR1 is SEHNR and CDR2 is FQNEAQ (reference sequence). The CDR3 contains 14 residues. CDR3 nucleotides: TGTGCCAGCAGCTCAAGGGCGGCGAACACTGAAGCTTTCTTT. Residues: CASSSRAANTEAFF.

The chain couples TRBV20-1 to TRBJ2-7; 7 nucleotides align to TRBD1. CDR1 is DFQATT and CDR2 is SNEGSKA in the germline V gene (reference sequence). This CDR3 region has 13 residues. J was trimmed by 2 bases and V by 5 bases; bases with no gene match: 6. The CDR3 is CSAPDRETYEQYF. The CDR3 nucleotides are TGCAGTGCTCCAGACAGGGAGACCTACGAGCAGTACTTC.

This clonotype was picked up a small number of times. The chain recombines TRBV5-5 with TRBJ1-1, with D perhaps TRBD1 (6 bases). Germline V gives CDR1 SGHKS, CDR2 YYEKEE (reference sequence). This CDR3 contains 14 residues. V dropped 5 bases and J dropped 1 base, with 12 bases sitting between them. The CDR3, as DNA: TGTGCCAGCAGTCCGGACAGTTCGAACACTGAAGCTTTCTTT. It is translated as CASSPDSSNTEAFF.

Many counts were recorded for this clonotype. The chain carries TRBV19 and TRBJ1-5; no definite D call. Trimming took 3 bases from V and 7 from J, leaving 10 bases between them. The CDR3 loop spans 13 amino acids. Germline V gene sequence: CDR1 LNHDA, CDR2 SQIVND (reference sequence). The CDR3 loop reads CASSMVWEQPQHF. CDR3 DNA sequence: TGTGCCAGTAGTATGGTGTGGGAGCAGCCCCAGCATTTT. Combining the CDR3 with reference TRBV19 and TRBJ1-5 gives the whole variable domain DGGITQSPKYLFRKEGQNVTLSCEQNLNHDAMYWYRQDPGQGLRLIYYSQIVNDFQKGDIAEGYSVSREKKESFPLTVTSAQKNPTAFYLCASSMVWEQPQHFGDGTRLSIL.

In its sample, this clonotype was seen many times. The chain recombines TRBV20-1 with TRBJ1-5; D gene uncertain. The V gene's germline CDR1 is DFQATT and CDR2 SNEGSKA (reference sequence). This CDR3 comprises 12 residues. Trimming shortened V by 3 bases and J by 3 bases, and 6 bases separated the two germline ends. The CDR3 protein is CSASRHNQPQHF. CDR3 nucleotides: TGCAGTGCTAGTAGGCACAATCAGCCCCAGCATTTT.

CDR3 residues: CSARLMQASTEAFF. The CDR3 coding sequence is TGCAGTGCTAGGTTAATGCAGGCATCCACTGAAGCTTTCTTT. This rearrangement joins TRBV20-1 to TRBJ1-1; D is ambiguous. Trimming removed 3 bases from V and 4 bases from J, with 15 bases in between. CDR3 length: 14 residues. Germline values: CDR1 DFQATT, CDR2 SNEGSKA (reference sequence).

This clonotype was seen repeatedly, ten times or more. The chain links TRBV29-1 to TRBJ2-5, with D possibly matching TRBD2 (5 bases). The V gene lost 0 bases and the J gene lost 7 bases, with 15 bases spanning the gap. Looked up from germline, CDR1 is SQVTM and CDR2 is ANQGSEA. The CDR3 length is 14 residues. The CDR3, as DNA: TGCAGCGTTGAAGAGAATCGGCGCGGAGGGACCCAGTACTTC. The encoded protein is CSVEENRRGGTQYF. The full variable domain, in which reference TRBV29-1 and TRBJ2-5 provide the parts outside the CDR3, is SAVISQKPSRDICQRGTSLTIQCQVDSQVTMMFWYRQQPGQSLTLIATANQGSEATYESGFVIDKFPISRPNLTFSTLTVSNMSPEDSSIYLCSVEENRRGGTQYFGPGTRLLVL.

Comment on this clonotype: Its ends do not fully match the called genes, so a read error is possible. CDR3 sequence reads: CAGSEGTGGYSPLHF. The CDR3 nucleotides are TGTGCCGGCAGCGAAGGGACAGGGGGATATTCACCCCTCCACTTT. The chain has TRBV5-4 and TRBJ1-6; 11 bases map to TRBD1. CDR1 SGHNT and CDR2 YYREEE come from the germline V gene (reference sequence). There are 15 residues in the CDR3.

The CDR3 nucleotides read TGCAGCGTTCCAGACTGGGATCGATGGGGGAACACTGAAGCTTTCTTT. It encodes CSVPDWDRWGNTEAFF. V gene TRBV29-1 combines with J gene TRBJ1-1; D remains ambiguous. V was pared by 5 bases and J by 1 base, with 20 bases between. Looked up from germline, CDR1 is SQVTM and CDR2 is ANQGSEA. CDR3 length: 16 amino acids.

This clonotype has at least ten counts. V and J are TRBV20-1 and TRBJ1-4; no reliable D call. The CDR3 has 14 amino acids. V was shortened by 1 base and J by 4 bases, with 10 bases between the two germline ends. Germline-derived CDR1 and CDR2 are DFQATT and SNEGSKA (reference sequence). The CDR3: CSARARAVNEKLFF. The CDR3, as DNA: TGCAGTGCTAGAGCCCGCGCAGTTAATGAAAAACTGTTTTTT.